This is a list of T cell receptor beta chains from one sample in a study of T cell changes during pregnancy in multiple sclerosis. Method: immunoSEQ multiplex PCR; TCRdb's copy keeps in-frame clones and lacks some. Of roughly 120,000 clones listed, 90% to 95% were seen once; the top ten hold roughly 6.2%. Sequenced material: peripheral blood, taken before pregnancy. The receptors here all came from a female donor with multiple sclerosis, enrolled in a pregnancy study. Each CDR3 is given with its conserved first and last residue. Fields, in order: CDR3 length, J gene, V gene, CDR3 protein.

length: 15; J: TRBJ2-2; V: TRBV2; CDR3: CASSRTGENTGELFF
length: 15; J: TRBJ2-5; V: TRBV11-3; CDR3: CASSLGGGDSETQYF
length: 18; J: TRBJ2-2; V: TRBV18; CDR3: CASSPIDASKAWTGELFF
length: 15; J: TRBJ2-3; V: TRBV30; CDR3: CAWNQQGRSTDTQYF
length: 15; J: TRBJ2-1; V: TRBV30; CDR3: CAWLRGSRSYNEQFF
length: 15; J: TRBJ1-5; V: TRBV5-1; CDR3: CASSLGEPLNQPQHF
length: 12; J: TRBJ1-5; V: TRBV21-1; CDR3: CASSHSNQPQHF
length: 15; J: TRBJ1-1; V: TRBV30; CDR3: CAWSVKGAMDTEAFF
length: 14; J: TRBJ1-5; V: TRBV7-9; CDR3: CASSSGQTYQPQHF
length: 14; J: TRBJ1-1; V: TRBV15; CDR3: CATSRGGGGTEAFF
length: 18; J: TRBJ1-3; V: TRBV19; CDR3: CASTIPRATMEPGNTIYF
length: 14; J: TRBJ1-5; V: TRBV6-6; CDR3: CASTQTPGSAPQHF
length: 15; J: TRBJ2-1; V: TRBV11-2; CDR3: CASSLGRLSYNEQFF
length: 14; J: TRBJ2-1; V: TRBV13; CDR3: CASSLGQIYNEQFF